This T cell receptor beta chain was recovered during a study of identical twins (dated by TCRdb to 2016 to 2018). About the full investigation: The study deep-sequenced TCR alpha and beta repertoires from monozygotic twins, unrelated adults of various ages and cord blood to test whether fetal clonotypes persist. Replicate twin experiments were performed at different times using different library preparation protocols to rule out contamination. Broad study findings and their caveats: Because the same donors could not be followed over many years, conclusions were based on cross-sectional statistical analysis. Abundant cord blood beta clonotypes carried fewer insertions; young adult naive repertoires showed a weaker similar trend, while memory repertoires showed none. Zero-insertion analyses could be partly confounded by invariant T cells such as MAIT and iNKT, though diverse VJ usage argued against such confounding for most clonotypes. In monozygotic twins, recombination models systematically underestimated out-of-frame TCR alpha sharing, but the models matched the sharing seen between unrelated individuals. Compared with coincidental sharing between unrelated individuals, out-of-frame TCR alpha sequences shared between twins showed an excess of sequences with low generation probability. The excess sharing between twins in beta out-of-frame sequences was weaker because fewer shared sequences reduced the signal-to-noise ratio.

Library preparation was by 5' RACE. The sample was run on an Illumina HiSeq 2000. A universal primer binding site was introduced by template switching, and a unique molecular identifier was present in the final cDNA, enabling accurate counting of TCR cDNA molecules. Specific primers in the conserved constant-segment region were used to synthesize first-strand cDNA for TCR alpha and beta chains. To control for contamination, every cDNA library carried two barcodes: a SMART-Mk sample barcode plus Illumina barcodes. TruSeq adapter sequences and Illumina sample barcodes were added in two successive PCR steps. The TCR alpha and beta cDNA libraries were sequenced on the Illumina HiSeq platform using custom primers. In the source study's methods: Unique molecular identifiers were extracted from raw reads with MiGEC, and CDR3 positions were determined with MiXCR. Recombination models were inferred per individual with the repgenHMM and IGoR tools using an EM algorithm. Shared clonotypes were analyzed with the tcR package in R, and sharing was normalized by the product of cloneset sizes. To study raw recombination free of thymic and clonal selection effects, out-of-frame nonproductive sequences were analyzed. TCRdb reworked the public reads: Q25 trimming with fastp, MiXCR clone assembly, productive beta chains retained. Identical CDR3 protein sequences are pooled into one entry, listed with their most common genes and DNA. The V and J calls come from TCRdb's annotation, not from the publication. A total of a few hundred thousand distinct CDR3 sequences appear in this sample, just under 10% of them only once. The ten biggest clones cover roughly 3% of the sample.

As regards this clonotype: Its antigen is still unknown. Base qualities were left out, and no much larger clone turns up one base away.

From the cysteine through the phenylalanine, the CDR3 covers 14 amino acids. Only the CDR3 region is kept as DNA, spanning 42 bases read in frame from base 1. The germline V gene specifies SGDLS as CDR1 and YYNGEE as CDR2. V is reduced by 0 bases and J by 5 bases, leaving a spacing of 12 bases between them. All donors were healthy Caucasians. Three pairs of female monozygotic twins, all aged roughly 18 to 29 years, made up the twin cohort. Peripheral blood mononuclear cells were used as the source from which RNA for TCR libraries was isolated. This same sample was also part of a study on yellow fever vaccine responses in identical twins. The second study reports: According to the authors, the vaccine-induced T cell response in identical twins seemed to be partly convergent and partly specific to each individual. In the study, vaccine-responding T cell clones were precisely tracked in identical twins.

The sequence came from a woman between 18 and 30 years old in good health. What was sequenced was PBMCs. The chain is encoded by TRBV9 joined to TRBJ2-7, with an unclear D gene assignment. Read as DNA, the sequence is TGTGCCAGCAGCGTAGGTGCTAGGCCGCACGAGCAGTACTTC. The translation is CASSVGARPHEQYF.